This TCR beta chain is drawn from a study of cytomegalovirus exposure and HLA in healthy donors. Whole-study context: Inside one of the first data releases sat about 85 million unique TCRs taken from HLA-typed donors.

CDR3 length: 16 residues. Looked up from germline, CDR1 is KGHSH and CDR2 is LQKENI. V lost 1 base and J lost 4, with 16 bases in between. A multiplex PCR was run with 60 Vbeta primers and 13 Jbeta primers. Sequencing used immunoSEQ multiplex PCR; TCRdb keeps in-frame clones, though not all of them. This sample carries some 100,000 clones, around 79% of them seen once, and the ten largest clones take 13% to 15%. J is TRBJ1-1 and V is TRBV18, with D possibly matching TRBD1 (5 bases). This sequence was found in a male donor in good health and CMV-seropositive. Sequencing input: PBMCs. CDR3 DNA: TGTGCCAGCTCACCACGGGGATTGGAGGGGTCCACTGAAGCTTTCTTT. Protein sequence: CASSPRGLEGSTEAFF.